The T cell receptor (beta chain) under discussion was sequenced for a study of sequential checkpoint blockade in melanoma. About the study: Each arm's sequence ended with maintenance nivolumab. About 90 pretreatment tumor DNA samples were TCRβ immunosequenced.

TCRdb's table, derived via immunoSEQ multiplex PCR, lists solely in-frame clones and lacks some. The sample consists of around 10,000 clones, about 29% of them appearing once. V was pared by 3 bases and J by 7 bases, with 18 bases between. The length of the CDR3 is 14 residues. Germline CDR1 reads SQVTM; CDR2 reads ANQGSEA. Treatment in this sample: randomized to nivolumab then ipilimumab (arm A) or the reverse (arm B). The chain couples TRBV29-1 to TRBJ1-2; D possibly corresponds to TRBD1 (6 bases). This TCR was sampled from a human donor with melanoma. The sequenced sample was tumor tissue (inferred from file names), obtained from a patient given nivolumab and ipilimumab in sequence. The CDR3 is CSVDPGTSVLGYTF. The CDR3 nucleotides read TGCAGCGTTGACCCCGGGACATCGGTCCTTGGCTACACCTTC.